The next 23 T cell receptor beta chains were all read from a single sample in a study of T cell repertoires in cytomegalovirus infection. TCRdb independently ran MiXCR on the reads; one entry per CDR3 protein. Of some 680,000 distinct CDR3 sequences listed, roughly a third were seen once; the top ten hold roughly 2.9%. The sequencing input was PBMCs. The receptor set was obtained from a human donor in good health (CMV status not recorded). Some clones in this sample may be carry-over from other donors' samples.

The chain couples TRBV7-3 to TRBJ1-1, with D possibly TRBD1 on 6 matching bases. V lost 5 bases and J lost 5, with 18 bases in between. Germline CDR1 SGHTA, CDR2 FQGTGA. This CDR3 contains 15 residues. The CDR3: CASSAHAGVTTEAFF. In DNA form, the CDR3 reads TGTGCCAGCAGCGCCCATGCAGGGGTCACGACTGAAGCTTTCTTT.

In this sample, this clonotype turned up a few times. The chain combines TRBV2 with TRBJ2-1; the match to TRBD2 covers 11 bases. This CDR3 region has 21 residues. The germline gives CDR1 SNHLY, CDR2 FYNNEI. V trimming: 6 bases; J trimming: 3 bases; junction bases outside the gene matches: 22. The chain's CDR3 is CASSERIMGPASGRNYNEQFF. Here the CDR3 DNA reads TGTGCCAGCAGCGAGAGGATTATGGGGCCCGCTAGCGGGAGGAACTACAATGAGCAGTTCTTC. Combining the CDR3 with reference TRBV2 and TRBJ2-1 gives the whole variable domain EPEVTQTPSHQVTQMGQEVILRCVPISNHLYFYWYRQILGQKVEFLVSFYNNEISEKSEIFDDQFSVERPDGSNFTLKIRSTKLEDSAMYFCASSERIMGPASGRNYNEQFFGPGTRLTVL.

The chain couples TRBV6-5 to TRBJ2-2, with a weak D call TRBD1 (5 bases). This CDR3 is 16 amino acids long. Between the trimmed V and J ends, which lost 3 bases and 4 bases, there was a span of 15 bases. Germline assignment: CDR1 MNHEY and CDR2 SVGAGI. CDR3 sequence reads: CASSYSQGGPTGELFF. The CDR3 DNA reads TGTGCCAGCAGTTATTCCCAGGGTGGGCCCACCGGGGAGCTGTTTTTT.

This clonotype was counted many times. The chain has TRBV12-3 or TRBV12-4 and TRBJ2-5, with a possible D match to TRBD1 (6 bases). CDR3 length: 11 amino acids. The V end lost 8 bases, the J end lost 5 bases, and 9 bases lay between the germline ends. The CDR3 sequence: CASGQGETQYF. CDR3 coding DNA: TGTGCCAGCGGCCAGGGGGAGACCCAGTACTTC.

This chain links TRBV15 with TRBJ2-1; D gene unclear. The CDR3 loop spans 13 amino acids. Germline V gene lookup returns CDR1 LNHNV and CDR2 YYDKDF (reference sequence). Trimming took 0 bases from V and 4 from J, leaving 4 bases between them. The CDR3 DNA reads as TGTGCCACCAGCAGAGAGGGGTACAATGAGCAGTTCTTC. This sequence encodes CATSREGYNEQFF.

The V call is TRBV20-1, the J call TRBJ2-5; D is undetermined. Germline CDR1 reads DFQATT; CDR2 reads SNEGSKA (reference sequence). The CDR3 covers 13 residues. The ends were cut back, 5 bases at V and 5 bases at J, with 15 bases in the middle. The CDR3 DNA is TGCAGTGCTCGGCTCCTTGTTGGGGAGACCCAGTACTTC. It encodes CSARLLVGETQYF.

This clonotype was picked up a small number of times. The chain has TRBV19 and TRBJ2-2; D might be TRBD1 or TRBD2, each matching 5 bases. Trimming removed 2 bases from V and 4 bases from J, with 11 bases in between. The CDR3 has 15 amino acids. Germline assignment: CDR1 LNHDA and CDR2 SQIVND (reference sequence). As DNA, the CDR3 is TGTGCCAGTAGTATACGGGGCGCCGGCACCGGGGAGCTGTTTTTT. It translates to CASSIRGAGTGELFF.

This clonotype was detected a few times. V gene TRBV20-1 combines with J gene TRBJ1-2; 8 nucleotides align to TRBD1. The CDR3 covers 14 residues. Germline CDR1 reads DFQATT; CDR2 reads SNEGSKA (reference sequence). V trimming: 8 bases; J trimming: 4 bases; junction bases outside the gene matches: 12. CDR3 region: CSTDKTGVGYGYTF. In nucleotides, the CDR3 is TGCAGTACAGATAAGACAGGGGTCGGCTATGGCTACACCTTC.

V usage is TRBV7-6 and J usage is TRBJ2-2, with D perhaps matching TRBD1 or TRBD2 (5 bases each). Germline V gene data show CDR1 as SGHVS and CDR2 as FNYEAQ. V lost 5 bases, J lost 6 bases, and 10 bases lay in between. The CDR3 has 13 residues. The CDR3, as DNA: TGTGCCAGCAGCCGTCAGGGACCCGGGGAGCTGTTTTTT. Translation: CASSRQGPGELFF.

There are a few counts of this clonotype. This sequence joins TRBV28 and TRBJ1-1; D remains ambiguous. Deletions cut 3 bases from V and 3 bases from J, with 5 bases between. This CDR3 is built from 12 residues. Germline assignment: CDR1 MDHEN and CDR2 SYDVKM. The chain's CDR3 is CASSFRHTEAFF. CDR3 coding DNA: TGTGCCAGCAGTTTCCGGCACACTGAAGCTTTCTTT.

This clonotype was found many times. The CDR3 is CASRYRTISGNTEAFF. In DNA, the CDR3 is TGTGCCAGCAGATATCGGACTATTAGCGGGAACACTGAAGCTTTCTTT. This chain uses TRBV7-2 with TRBJ1-1, with no clear D. CDR1 and CDR2 (germline): SGHTA, FQGNSA. V was trimmed by 6 bases and J by 1 base, leaving 18 bases between them. This CDR3 has 16 residues. Drawing the rest from reference TRBV7-2 and TRBJ1-1, the complete variable domain is GAGVSQSPSNKVTEKGKDVELRCDPISGHTALYWYRQSLGQGLEFLIYFQGNSAPDKSGLPSDRFSAERTGGSVSTLTIQRTQQEDSAVYLCASRYRTISGNTEAFFGQGTRLTVV.

This clonotype has a count of ten or more. The chain couples TRBV27 to TRBJ1-4; 7 nucleotides match TRBD1. The trim removed 4 bases at V and 4 bases at J, leaving 6 bases unmatched. This CDR3 contains 15 residues. Germline V CDR1 and CDR2: MNHEY, SMNVEV (reference sequence). CDR3 sequence reads: CASSSSQGFNEKLFF. The CDR3 coding sequence is TGTGCCAGCAGTTCGTCACAGGGGTTTAATGAAAAACTGTTTTTT.

This rearrangement joins TRBV19 to TRBJ2-4; tentatively, D is TRBD1 (5 bases). Germline CDR1 and CDR2: LNHDA and SQIVND (reference sequence). Trimming removed 7 bases from V and 6 bases from J, with 16 bases in between. The CDR3 is made up of 14 amino acids. The CDR3: CASIPRQGTNIQYF. CDR3 nucleotides: TGTGCCAGTATCCCGAGGCAGGGAACAAACATTCAGTACTTC.

The J gene is TRBJ2-5, the V gene TRBV3-1, with 9 bases matching TRBD1. The CDR3 extends over 16 amino acids. Germline values: CDR1 LGHDT, CDR2 YNNKEL (reference sequence). V trimming: 1 base; J trimming: 5 bases; junction bases outside the gene matches: 8. CDR3 DNA sequence: TGTGCCAGCAGCCAAGGCGACAGGGGGTCGTGGGAGACCCAGTACTTC. This encodes CASSQGDRGSWETQYF.

This clonotype has more than one count but fewer than ten. V is TRBV12-3 or TRBV12-4 and J is TRBJ1-2; D call uncertain. With 7 bases removed from V and 2 bases from J, the gap between germline ends came to 11 bases. The CDR3 covers 13 residues. DNA of the CDR3: TGTGCCAGCAATACGGGAGAGAACTATGGCTACACCTTC. Protein product: CASNTGENYGYTF.

This clonotype has more than one count but fewer than ten. This sequence joins TRBV12-3 or TRBV12-4 and TRBJ2-2; perhaps TRBD2 as D (6 bases). The V and J ends lost 5 bases and 8 bases respectively, with 15 bases between them. The CDR3 length is 14 residues. CDR3 nucleotides: TGTGCCAGCAGTCCCCCTAAAGGGACTGGGGAGCTGTTTTTT. This encodes CASSPPKGTGELFF.

In its sample, this clonotype was seen a few times. The chain joins TRBV18 to TRBJ2-7, with 12 bases aligning to TRBD1. Germline lookup yields CDR1 KGHSH and CDR2 LQKENI. The CDR3 consists of 13 residues. With V trimmed by 6 bases and J by 7 bases, 4 bases remained unmatched. CDR3 protein: CASSGQGAIEQYF. The CDR3 nucleotides are TGTGCCAGCTCGGGACAGGGGGCGATAGAGCAGTACTTC.

This clonotype was counted between two and nine times. The chain has TRBV19 and TRBJ2-5; weak D call: TRBD2 (6 bases). V was cut by 6 bases and J by 2 bases, with 16 bases left in between. Germline assignment: CDR1 LNHDA and CDR2 SQIVND (reference sequence). The CDR3 contains 15 residues. As DNA, the CDR3 is TGTGCCAGTAGCATTGGGGACGCGGGACAAGAGACCCAGTACTTC. Its protein product is CASSIGDAGQETQYF.

The rearrangement links TRBV28 to TRBJ1-1; D not resolved. CDR3 length: 13 amino acids. From germline, CDR1 is MDHEN and CDR2 SYDVKM. V lost 7 bases and J 0 bases, leaving 9 bases between the germline ends. Here the CDR3 reads CASTVAMNTEAFF. The CDR3, as DNA: TGTGCCAGCACCGTAGCTATGAACACTGAAGCTTTCTTT.

This clonotype came up a few times. The chain employs TRBV5-1 and TRBJ1-1, with unresolved D. CDR3 size: 15 residues. Trimming pared 4 bases from V and 0 bases from J, leaving 13 bases between. The germline gives CDR1 SGHRS, CDR2 YFSETQ. The CDR3, as DNA: TGCGCCAGCAGCCAGAACCCGGTAATGAACACTGAAGCTTTCTTT. As protein: CASSQNPVMNTEAFF. The full variable domain, in which reference TRBV5-1 and TRBJ1-1 provide the parts outside the CDR3, is KAGVTQTPRYLIKTRGQQVTLSCSPISGHRSVSWYQQTPGQGLQFLFEYFSETQRNKGNFPGRFSGRQFSNSRSEMNVSTLELGDSALYLCASSQNPVMNTEAFFGQGTRLTVV.

The rearrangement uses TRBV28 and TRBJ1-3; the D gene is possibly TRBD1 (5 bases). Trimming took off 10 bases at V and 3 bases at J, with 19 bases between the two ends. The CDR3 extends over 15 amino acids. Looked up from germline, CDR1 is MDHEN and CDR2 is SYDVKM. The CDR3 sequence is CAKTLRGGYGNTIYF. CDR3 nucleotide sequence: TGTGCCAAAACACTCCGCGGGGGGTATGGAAACACCATATATTTT.

On this clonotype: Germline and junction disagree at one end, which may indicate a read error. This chain links TRBV19 with TRBJ2-2; possible D gene TRBD2, 5 bases. From germline, CDR1 is LNHDA and CDR2 SQIVND (reference sequence). This CDR3 comprises 16 residues. CDR3 protein: CASSTYTTLNTGDLFF. For the CDR3, the DNA is TGTGCCAGTAGTACTTACACTACACTGAACACCGGGGATCTGTTTTTT.

The chain has TRBV4-1 and TRBJ2-7, with D possibly being TRBD2 (6 bases). Trimming cost V 8 bases and J 5 bases, with 19 bases left between them. The length of the CDR3 is 14 residues. CDR1 and CDR2 (germline): MGHRA, YSYEKL. The CDR3 is CASGLAGPRDEQYF. The CDR3 DNA sequence: TGCGCCAGCGGCCTCGCGGGACCAAGGGACGAGCAGTACTTC.